This record concerns one TCR beta chain sequence. Antigen specificity is unknown. The data originate from a study of cytomegalovirus exposure and HLA in healthy donors. The PCR made use of 60 Vbeta and 13 Jbeta primers. Produced via immunoSEQ multiplex PCR; TCRdb's table is partial and in-frame only. This table lists around 130,000 clones. Study-level findings and limits: There were some public TCRs occurring in many donors, but most TCR sequences were rare. A prior analysis recorded that most TCR beta V segments were productive about 90% or about 30% of the time.

The V segment lost 10 bases and the J segment 3 bases; nucleotides outside the gene matches: 11. The germline CDR1 and CDR2 sequences are LNHDA and SQIVND (reference sequence). The CDR3 runs 15 residues. The sequenced sample was PBMCs. The rearrangement uses TRBV19 and TRBJ2-1; 8 bases are shared with TRBD1. The sequence derives from a woman aged 60-75 years in good health and CMV-seronegative. In DNA form, the CDR3 reads TGTGCCACCAAACTGTTGGACAGGGACTACAATGAGCAGTTCTTC. Protein sequence: CATKLLDRDYNEQFF.